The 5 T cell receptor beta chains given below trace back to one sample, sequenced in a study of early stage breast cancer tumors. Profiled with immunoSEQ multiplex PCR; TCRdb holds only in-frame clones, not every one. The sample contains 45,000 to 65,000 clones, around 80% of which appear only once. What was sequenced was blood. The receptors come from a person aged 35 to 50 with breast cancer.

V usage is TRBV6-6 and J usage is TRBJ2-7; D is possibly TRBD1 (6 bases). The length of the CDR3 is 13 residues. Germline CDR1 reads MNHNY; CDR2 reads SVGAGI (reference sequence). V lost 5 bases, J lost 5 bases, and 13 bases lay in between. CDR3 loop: CASSTRGMNEQYF. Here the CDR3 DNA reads TGTGCCAGCAGTACCAGGGGAATGAACGAGCAGTACTTC.

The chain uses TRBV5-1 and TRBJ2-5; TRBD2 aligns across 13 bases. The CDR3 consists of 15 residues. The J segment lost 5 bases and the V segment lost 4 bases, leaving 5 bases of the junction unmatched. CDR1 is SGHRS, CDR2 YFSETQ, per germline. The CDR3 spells CASSRTSGSLETQYF. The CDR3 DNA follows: TGCGCCAGCAGCAGGACTAGCGGGAGTTTGGAGACCCAGTACTTC.

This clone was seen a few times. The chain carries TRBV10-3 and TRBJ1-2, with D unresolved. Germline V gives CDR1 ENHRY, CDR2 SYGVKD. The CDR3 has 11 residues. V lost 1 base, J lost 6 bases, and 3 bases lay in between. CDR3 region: CAISELNGYTF. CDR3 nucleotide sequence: TGTGCCATCAGTGAGTTAAATGGCTACACCTTC.

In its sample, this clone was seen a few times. Here the CDR3 reads CASSKDRGTEAFF. The CDR3 DNA sequence: TGTGCCAGCAGTAAGGACAGGGGCACTGAAGCTTTCTTT. The rearrangement links TRBV2 to TRBJ1-1; TRBD1 matches at 9 bases. The V gene's germline CDR1 is SNHLY and CDR2 FYNNEI. V was clipped by 5 bases and J by 4 bases; unmatched bases: 2. The CDR3 runs to 13 residues.

The CDR3 loop reads CASSPRQGAGTEAFF. DNA of the CDR3: TGTGCCAGCAGCCCAAGACAGGGGGCGGGCACTGAAGCTTTCTTT. This chain uses TRBV9 with TRBJ1-1; 10 bases fit TRBD1. Germline V gives CDR1 SGDLS, CDR2 YYNGEE. J was trimmed by 4 bases and V by 4 bases; bases with no gene match: 7. CDR3 length equals 15 residues.